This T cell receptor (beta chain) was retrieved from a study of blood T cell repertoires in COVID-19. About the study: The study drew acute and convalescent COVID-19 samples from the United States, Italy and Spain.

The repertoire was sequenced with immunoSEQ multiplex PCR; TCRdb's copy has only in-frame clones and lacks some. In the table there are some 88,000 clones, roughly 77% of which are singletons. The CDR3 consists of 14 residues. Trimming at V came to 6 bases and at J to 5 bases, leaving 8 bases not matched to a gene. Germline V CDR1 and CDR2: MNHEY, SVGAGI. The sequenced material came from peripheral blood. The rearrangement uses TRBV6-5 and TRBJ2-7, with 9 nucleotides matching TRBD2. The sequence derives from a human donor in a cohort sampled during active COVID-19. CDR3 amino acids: CASRIYSGSDEQYF. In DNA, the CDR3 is TGTGCCAGCAGGATCTATAGCGGGAGTGACGAGCAGTACTTC.